This entry lists 8 T cell receptor beta chains sequenced from one sample in a study of T cell changes during pregnancy in multiple sclerosis. Assay used: immunoSEQ multiplex PCR; TCRdb lists only in-frame clones, some missing. The sample has 50,000 to 65,000 clones, 90% seen once; the top ten hold 6% to 7.5%. This material consisted of peripheral blood, taken in the third trimester of pregnancy. The receptors come from a female donor in good health, enrolled as a control in a pregnancy study.

This clone has only one observation. The J gene is TRBJ2-3, the V gene TRBV27; 7 bases match TRBD1. CDR1 and CDR2 from the germline V gene are MNHEY and SMNVEV (reference sequence). After removal of 3 bases from V and 1 base from J, the junction contained 4 bases not matched to a gene. CDR3 size: 15 residues. The CDR3 protein is CASSFDRVGTDTQYF. The CDR3 DNA sequence: TGTGCCAGCAGTTTCGACAGGGTGGGCACAGATACGCAGTATTTT.

This sequence joins TRBV28 and TRBJ1-2; the match to TRBD1 covers 7 bases. The V and J ends lost 8 bases and 2 bases, in that order; junction bases with no gene match: 8. Germline loops: CDR1 MDHEN, CDR2 SYDVKM. There are 14 residues in the CDR3. CDR3 sequence reads: CASLARTGNYGYTF. CDR3 nucleotides: TGTGCCAGCTTGGCCCGGACAGGCAACTATGGCTACACCTTC.

This sequence joins TRBV14 and TRBJ1-2; D gene ambiguous. The CDR3 is made up of 14 amino acids. Germline-derived CDR1 and CDR2 are SGHDN and FVKESK. Trimming removed 1 base from V and 3 bases from J, with 9 bases in between. This CDR3 reads CASSQGQAYYGYTF. CDR3 nucleotide sequence: TGTGCCAGCAGCCAAGGGCAGGCCTACTATGGCTACACCTTC.

Concerning this clone itself: One end of the junction fails to match germline, which may point to a read error. The chain has TRBV6-1 and TRBJ1-3; D possibly corresponds to TRBD1 (6 bases). The CDR3 length is 12 residues. The germline V gene has CDR1 MNHNS and CDR2 SASEGT. The CDR3, as DNA: TGTGCCAGCAGTGACCGGACAGACCTCAGGGATTTT. Amino acid sequence: CASSDRTDLRDF.

The CDR3 region is CASSYPVTQNTEAFF. The CDR3 DNA sequence: TGTGCCAGCAGTTACCCCGTGACACAGAACACTGAAGCTTTCTTT. The V and J genes are TRBV6-6 and TRBJ1-1; unclear D gene. There are 15 residues in the CDR3. Trimming pared 2 bases from V and 1 base from J, leaving 11 bases between. CDR1 and CDR2 from the germline V gene are MNHNY and SVGAGI (reference sequence).

The chain carries TRBV19 and TRBJ1-5; no reliable D call. The CDR3 has 17 amino acids. Germline V gives CDR1 LNHDA, CDR2 SQIVND (reference sequence). The V end lost 4 bases, the J end lost 2 bases, and 18 bases lay between the germline ends. CDR3 DNA sequence: TGTGCCAGTAGTACGATACACTTCGGGGAGGGCAATCAGCCCCAGCATTTT. Translating it yields CASSTIHFGEGNQPQHF.

V is TRBV30 and J is TRBJ2-7, with D possibly matching TRBD2 (6 bases). V gave up 0 bases and J gave up 2 bases, with 14 bases separating them. The germline V gene encodes CDR1 GTSNPN and CDR2 SVGIG (reference sequence). The CDR3 is 15 amino acids. CDR3 sequence reads: CAWSVGGRATYEQYF. The CDR3 bases are TGTGCCTGGAGTGTCGGAGGGCGCGCCACCTACGAGCAGTACTTC.

The chain has TRBV2 and TRBJ1-1, with 8 bases lining up with TRBD1. With V trimmed by 8 bases and J by 3 bases, 11 bases remained unmatched. The CDR3 consists of 15 residues. The V gene's germline CDR1 is SNHLY and CDR2 FYNNEI. CDR3 sequence reads: CASLDRVRLDTEAFF. As DNA, the CDR3 is TGTGCCAGCCTGGACAGGGTACGGCTGGACACTGAAGCTTTCTTT. The variable domain in full, completed from reference TRBV2 and TRBJ1-1, reads EPEVTQTPSHQVTQMGQEVILRCVPISNHLYFYWYRQILGQKVEFLVSFYNNEISEKSEIFDDQFSVERPDGSNFTLKIRSTKLEDSAMYFCASLDRVRLDTEAFFGQGTRLTVV.